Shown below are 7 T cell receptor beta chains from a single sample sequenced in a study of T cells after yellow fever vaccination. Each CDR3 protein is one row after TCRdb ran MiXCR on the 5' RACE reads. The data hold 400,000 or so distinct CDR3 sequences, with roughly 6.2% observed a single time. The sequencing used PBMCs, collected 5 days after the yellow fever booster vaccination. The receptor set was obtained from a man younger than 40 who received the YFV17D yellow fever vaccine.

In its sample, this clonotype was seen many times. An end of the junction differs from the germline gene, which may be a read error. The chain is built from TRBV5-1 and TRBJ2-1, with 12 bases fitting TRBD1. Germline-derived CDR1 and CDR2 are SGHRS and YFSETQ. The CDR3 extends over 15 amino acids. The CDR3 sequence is CASSAGQGAYNEQFF. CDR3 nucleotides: TGTGCCAGCAGTGCGGGACAGGGGGCATACAATGAGCAGTTCTTC.

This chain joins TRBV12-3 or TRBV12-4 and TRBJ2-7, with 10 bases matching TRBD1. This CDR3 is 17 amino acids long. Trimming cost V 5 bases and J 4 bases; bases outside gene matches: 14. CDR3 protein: CASSPGQGTRGEYEQYF. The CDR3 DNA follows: TGTGCCAGCAGTCCGGGACAGGGGACTCGGGGCGAGTACGAGCAGTACTTC.

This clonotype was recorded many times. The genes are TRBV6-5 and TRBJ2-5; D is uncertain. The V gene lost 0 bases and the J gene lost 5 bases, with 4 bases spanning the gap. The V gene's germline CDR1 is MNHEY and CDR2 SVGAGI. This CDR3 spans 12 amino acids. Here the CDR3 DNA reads TGTGCCAGCAGTTACTCGATGGAGACCCAGTACTTC. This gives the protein CASSYSMETQYF.

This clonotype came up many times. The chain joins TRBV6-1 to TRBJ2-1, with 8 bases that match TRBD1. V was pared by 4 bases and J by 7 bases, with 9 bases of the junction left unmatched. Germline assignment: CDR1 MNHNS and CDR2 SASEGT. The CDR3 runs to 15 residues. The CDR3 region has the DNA TGTGCCAGCAGTGGTCCCAGGGGGCCAGGGAATGAGCAGTTCTTC. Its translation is CASSGPRGPGNEQFF.

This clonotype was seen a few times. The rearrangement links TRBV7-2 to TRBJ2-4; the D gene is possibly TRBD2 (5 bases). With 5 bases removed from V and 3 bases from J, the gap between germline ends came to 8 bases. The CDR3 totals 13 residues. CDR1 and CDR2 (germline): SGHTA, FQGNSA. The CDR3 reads CASSAAGKNIQYF. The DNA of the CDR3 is TGTGCCAGCAGCGCCGCGGGCAAAAACATTCAGTACTTC. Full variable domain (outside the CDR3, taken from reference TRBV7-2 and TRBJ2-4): GAGVSQSPSNKVTEKGKDVELRCDPISGHTALYWYRQSLGQGLEFLIYFQGNSAPDKSGLPSDRFSAERTGGSVSTLTIQRTQQEDSAVYLCASSAAGKNIQYFGAGTRLSVL.

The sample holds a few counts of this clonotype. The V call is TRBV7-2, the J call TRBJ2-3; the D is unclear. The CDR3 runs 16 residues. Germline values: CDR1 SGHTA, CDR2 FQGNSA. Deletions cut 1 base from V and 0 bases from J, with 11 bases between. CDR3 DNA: TGTGCCAGCAGCTTAGTAGCCGTCCTGAGCACAGATACGCAGTATTTT. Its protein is CASSLVAVLSTDTQYF.

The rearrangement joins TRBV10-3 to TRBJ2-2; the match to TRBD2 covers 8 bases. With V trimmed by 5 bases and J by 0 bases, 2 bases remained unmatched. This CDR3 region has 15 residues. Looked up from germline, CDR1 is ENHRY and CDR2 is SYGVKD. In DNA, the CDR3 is TGTGCCATCAGTAGCGGGGGTACGAACACCGGGGAGCTGTTTTTT. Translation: CAISSGGTNTGELFF.